Listed below are T cell receptor beta chains from one sample, sequenced in a study of a mutant IDH1 vaccine in newly diagnosed glioma. The antigens of these receptors remain unknown. Sequencing used immunoSEQ multiplex PCR; TCRdb keeps in-frame clones, though not all of them. The table has around 41,000 clones, more than 60% seen once; the top ten hold around 6.6%. Sample: PBMCs, taken from a glioma patient whose treatment included an IDH1 peptide vaccine. These receptors were taken from a woman between 40 and 50 years old with glioma. Some clones in this sample may be carry-over from other donors' samples. Both conserved end residues are part of each CDR3. D genes are given only for firm matches. Size tells how often a clone was seen (once, few, many) or the class of an expanded clone, and some rows leave it out.

D	V	size	J	DNA	CDR3
-	TRBV6-5	-	TRBJ2-7	TGTGCCAGCAGTTATCAGGCGTCCTACGAGCAGTACTTC	CASSYQASYEQYF
-	TRBV11-2	-	TRBJ1-1	TGTGCCAGCAGCCCGGACCCGAACACTGAAGCTTTCTTT	CASSPDPNTEAFF
-	TRBV19	-	TRBJ1-1	TGTGCCAGTCATACGGGGAACACTGAAGCTTTCTTT	CASHTGNTEAFF
-	TRBV14	few	TRBJ2-5	TGTGCCAGCAGCCAAGTAGAGACCCAGTACTTC	CASSQVETQYF
TRBD2	TRBV19	-	TRBJ2-7	TGTGCCAGTAGGGCTAGCGGAACCTACGAGCAGTACTTC	CASRASGTYEQYF
-	TRBV5-1	-	TRBJ2-2	TGCGCCAGCAGCCTGTCCGGGGAGCTGTTTTTT	CASSLSGELFF
-	TRBV12-5	-	TRBJ2-3	TGTGCTAGTGGTTTGGACAGCTTCACAGATACGCAGTATTTT	CASGLDSFTDTQYF
-	TRBV29-1	-	TRBJ2-3	TGCAGCGTCCCCAGTGCAAACACAGATACGCAGTATTTT	CSVPSANTDTQYF
TRBD2	TRBV5-1	-	TRBJ2-1	TGCGCCAGCAGTACCGGGACTAGCGGGAGTAGGAATGAGCAGTTCTTC	CASSTGTSGSRNEQFF
-	TRBV11-2	-	TRBJ1-1	TGTGCCAGCGGGAGGAGGGAGGAGGCTTTCTTT	CASGRREEAFF
TRBD2	TRBV5-6	-	TRBJ2-7	TGTGCCAGCAGCTTAAGCCCGGCTAGCGGTGAGGAGGAGCAGTACTTC	CASSLSPASGEEEQYF
-	TRBV5-1	-	TRBJ2-5	TGCGCCAGCAGCCCGAGGCGCCAGCAAGAGACCCAGTACTTC	CASSPRRQQETQYF
-	TRBV27	few	TRBJ1-4	TGTGCCAGCAGAAGAGATGGATCAACTAATGAAAAACTGTTTTTT	CASRRDGSTNEKLFF
-	TRBV7-2	-	TRBJ1-1	TGTGCCAGCAGACTGGACAGGAACACTGAAGCTTTCTTT	CASRLDRNTEAFF
TRBD2	TRBV29-1	-	TRBJ2-5	TGCAGCGCCGAGAGCGGGGGCCAGTACTTC	CSAESGGQYF
-	TRBV19	-	TRBJ2-3	TGTGCCAGTAGCCCGGATCGGGGGCCACACCCGGGCACAGATACGCAGTATTTT	CASSPDRGPHPGTDTQYF
TRBD2	TRBV28	-	TRBJ2-3	TGTGCCAGCACTCCGGCCCTAGCGGGAGCATATACGCAGTATTTT	CASTPALAGAYTQYF
-	TRBV5-1	-	TRBJ2-5	TGCGCCAGCAGCCCTACCCGAAGTTGGCCCGGGGAGACCCAGTACTTC	CASSPTRSWPGETQYF
TRBD2	TRBV6-5	-	TRBJ2-5	TGTGCCAGCAGTTACTCGACTAGCGGATACCAAGAGACCCAGTACTTC	CASSYSTSGYQETQYF
-	TRBV19	-	TRBJ1-4	TGTGCCAGTAGTTCCTCGGACGGTAATGAAAAACTGTTTTTT	CASSSSDGNEKLFF
-	TRBV7-9	-	TRBJ2-5	TGTGCCAGCAATCCGAGAGAGACCCAGTACTTC	CASNPRETQYF
TRBD1	TRBV28	-	TRBJ2-3	TGTGCCAGCAGTCTAAGGACAGGGCGAGGCACAGATACGCAGTATTTT	CASSLRTGRGTDTQYF